These T cell receptor beta chains were read from a single sample in a study of T cells in Graves' hyperthyroidism and ophthalmopathy. One entry per CDR3 protein results from TCRdb running MiXCR on the multiplex PCR reads. Among approximately 48,000 distinct CDR3 sequences listed, about half were seen once. The specimen sequenced was peripheral blood or thyroid tissue (not recorded which). The receptors here all came from a woman aged 50 to 60 with Graves' hyperthyroidism. Each CDR3 is given with its conserved first and last residue. The D gene is left open where the match is weak.

CDR3aa: CSARRLIRQGNDEQYF
v_gene: TRBV20-1
j_gene: TRBJ2-7
d_gene: TRBD1

CDR3aa: CSALQGGNQPQHF
v_gene: TRBV20-1
j_gene: TRBJ1-5
d_gene: TRBD1

CDR3aa: CASRRTSGRDYEQYF
v_gene: TRBV28
j_gene: TRBJ2-7
d_gene: TRBD2

CDR3aa: CASSLLPGARNTEAFF
v_gene: TRBV7-2
j_gene: TRBJ1-1
d_gene: -

CDR3aa: CASSSTTGTSGYTF
v_gene: TRBV5-6
j_gene: TRBJ1-2
d_gene: TRBD1

CDR3aa: CASGRGLEAFF
v_gene: TRBV7-9
j_gene: TRBJ1-1
d_gene: -

CDR3aa: CASSQDHWVGEQYF
v_gene: TRBV4-1
j_gene: TRBJ2-7
d_gene: -

CDR3aa: CASSWTCGRMSEQYF
v_gene: TRBV7-2
j_gene: TRBJ2-7
d_gene: TRBD2

CDR3aa: CASSLSMRSETQYF
v_gene: TRBV13
j_gene: TRBJ2-5
d_gene: -

CDR3aa: CASSGRTASSETQYF
v_gene: TRBV9
j_gene: TRBJ2-5
d_gene: -

CDR3aa: CASSFTTGGDSPLHF
v_gene: TRBV5-1
j_gene: TRBJ1-6
d_gene: TRBD1

CDR3aa: CASCLATLAGGRSNTQYF
v_gene: TRBV7-8
j_gene: TRBJ2-3
d_gene: TRBD2

CDR3aa: CAWSVRGDWGEAFF
v_gene: TRBV30
j_gene: TRBJ1-1
d_gene: -

CDR3aa: CASSFPGHTEAFF
v_gene: TRBV7-2
j_gene: TRBJ1-1
d_gene: -

CDR3aa: CAISDQGTSSYEQYF
v_gene: TRBV10-3
j_gene: TRBJ2-7
d_gene: TRBD2

CDR3aa: CSARAGGPEAFF
v_gene: TRBV20-1
j_gene: TRBJ1-1
d_gene: TRBD1

CDR3aa: CSNLGGGNTEAFF
v_gene: TRBV29-1
j_gene: TRBJ1-1
d_gene: -

CDR3aa: CSASSGPLNYGYTF
v_gene: TRBV20-1
j_gene: TRBJ1-2
d_gene: -

CDR3aa: CSVEGRDRGGETQYF
v_gene: TRBV29-1
j_gene: TRBJ2-5
d_gene: TRBD1

CDR3aa: CACCRPLNYGYTF
v_gene: TRBV11-1
j_gene: TRBJ1-2
d_gene: -

CDR3aa: CASSAGPGGTEAFF
v_gene: TRBV2
j_gene: TRBJ1-1
d_gene: -

CDR3aa: CASGIGVDVGQETQYF
v_gene: TRBV6-1
j_gene: TRBJ2-5
d_gene: -

CDR3aa: CASSHTSGQTAFF
v_gene: TRBV7-9
j_gene: TRBJ1-1
d_gene: -

CDR3aa: CASSPYAGVNQPQHF
v_gene: TRBV7-2
j_gene: TRBJ1-5
d_gene: -

CDR3aa: CASRSGTGAPYEQYF
v_gene: TRBV7-2
j_gene: TRBJ2-7
d_gene: TRBD1

CDR3aa: CASSSGGSVFLYEQYF
v_gene: TRBV7-2
j_gene: TRBJ2-7
d_gene: -

CDR3aa: CSATGASGSWELFF
v_gene: TRBV20-1
j_gene: TRBJ2-2
d_gene: TRBD2

CDR3aa: CASSGYSTGNTEAFF
v_gene: TRBV2
j_gene: TRBJ1-1
d_gene: -

CDR3aa: CASSLDSGKTQYF
v_gene: TRBV7-9
j_gene: TRBJ2-5
d_gene: TRBD2

CDR3aa: CASSVNSSHPQHF
v_gene: TRBV9
j_gene: TRBJ1-5
d_gene: -

CDR3aa: CASSAVELYTF
v_gene: TRBV2
j_gene: TRBJ1-2
d_gene: -

CDR3aa: CSASSFEVNTGELFF
v_gene: TRBV20-1
j_gene: TRBJ2-2
d_gene: -

CDR3aa: CASSGMSGNEKLFF
v_gene: TRBV7-9
j_gene: TRBJ1-4
d_gene: -

CDR3aa: CASRGLAGGAGELFF
v_gene: TRBV2
j_gene: TRBJ2-2
d_gene: TRBD2

CDR3aa: CASSAGARGYTF
v_gene: TRBV9
j_gene: TRBJ1-2
d_gene: -

CDR3aa: CASSQDDLPPQHF
v_gene: TRBV4-1
j_gene: TRBJ1-5
d_gene: -

CDR3aa: CASSPQGARYF
v_gene: TRBV27
j_gene: TRBJ2-5
d_gene: TRBD1

CDR3aa: CAISDQGTSGRSYEQYF
v_gene: TRBV10-3
j_gene: TRBJ2-7
d_gene: TRBD2

CDR3aa: CASRLGPYEQYF
v_gene: TRBV12-3/TRBV12-4
j_gene: TRBJ2-7
d_gene: -

CDR3aa: CASSSGTGVYGYTF
v_gene: TRBV12-3/TRBV12-4
j_gene: TRBJ1-2
d_gene: TRBD1

CDR3aa: CAISDPGLETQYF
v_gene: TRBV7-3
j_gene: TRBJ2-5
d_gene: -